This T cell receptor beta chain was recovered during a study of T cell responses to AZD1222 COVID-19 vaccine. Here immunoSEQ multiplex PCR was the method, and the copy in TCRdb shows in-frame clones only, minus some. The sample lists about 120,000 clones, approximately 82% seen once, with roughly a quarter in the top ten. The CDR3 is 17 amino acids. V shed 3 bases, J shed 6 bases, and the junction held 11 bases outside the gene matches. The germline V gene has CDR1 MNHEY and CDR2 SMNVEV (reference sequence). The material was peripheral blood, obtained 28 days after the second AZD1222 dose. V gene TRBV27 combines with J gene TRBJ2-2; 9 bases fit TRBD2. The receptor comes from an adult who received the AZD1222 COVID-19 vaccine. This chain's CDR3 is CASSFRGGVSLAGELFF. CDR3 coding DNA: TGTGCCAGCAGTTTCCGCGGGGGGGTATCATTGGCCGGGGAGCTGTTTTTT.